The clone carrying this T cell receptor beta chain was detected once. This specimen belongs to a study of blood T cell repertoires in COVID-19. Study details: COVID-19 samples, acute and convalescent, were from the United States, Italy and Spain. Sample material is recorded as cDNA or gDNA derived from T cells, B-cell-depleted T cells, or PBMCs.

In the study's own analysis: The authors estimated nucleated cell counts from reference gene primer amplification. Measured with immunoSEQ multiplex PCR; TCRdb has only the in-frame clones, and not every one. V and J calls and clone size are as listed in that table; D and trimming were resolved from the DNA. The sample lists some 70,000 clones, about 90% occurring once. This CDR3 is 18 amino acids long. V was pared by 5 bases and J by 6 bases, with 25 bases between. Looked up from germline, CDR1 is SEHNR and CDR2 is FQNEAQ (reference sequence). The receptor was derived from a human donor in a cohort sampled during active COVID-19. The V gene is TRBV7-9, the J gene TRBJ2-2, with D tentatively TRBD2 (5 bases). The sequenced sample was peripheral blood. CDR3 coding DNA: TGTGCCAGCAGCCTCGGGAATCGGGGTTCGATTATGCCCGGGGAGCTGTTTTTT. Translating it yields CASSLGNRGSIMPGELFF.